These 5 T cell receptor beta chains originate from one sample sequenced in a study of Ad26.COV2.S vaccination and SARS-CoV-2 variants. Using immunoSEQ multiplex PCR, the repertoire was profiled, and TCRdb retains in-frame clones only, with some absent. The sample lists 180,000 or so clones, roughly 87% occurring once. This specimen was peripheral blood, taken after recovery from COVID-19. These receptors came from a human donor who had recovered from COVID-19.

V usage is TRBV25-1 and J usage is TRBJ2-1; the D gene is possibly TRBD1 (5 bases). The CDR3 is 12 residues long. V lost 3 bases to trimming and J lost 10 bases, with 10 bases between them. Germline V lookup: CDR1 MGHDK, CDR2 SYGVNS. For the CDR3, the DNA is TGTGCCAGCAGTGACCTCGACAGAGAGCAGTTCTTC. Amino acids: CASSDLDREQFF.

The J gene is TRBJ2-7, the V gene TRBV3-1 (or the pseudogene TRBV3-2), with 7 bases identical to TRBD1. This CDR3 is 14 amino acids long. Germline V lookup: CDR1 LGHDT, CDR2 YNNKEL (reference sequence). The V and J ends lost 4 bases and 0 bases, in that order; junction bases with no gene match: 3. The CDR3 DNA is TGTGCCAGCAGCCTAGGGACAGTCTCCTACGAGCAGTACTTC. Its translation: CASSLGTVSYEQYF.

The rearrangement joins TRBV15 to TRBJ2-1; TRBD2 aligns across 9 bases. Germline lookup yields CDR1 LNHNV and CDR2 YYDKDF (reference sequence). Germline trimming cut 5 bases from V and 6 bases from J; bases unmatched to any gene: 11. This CDR3 region has 16 residues. CDR3 region: CATSFIAGEGINEQFF. CDR3 DNA sequence: TGTGCCACCAGCTTTATAGCGGGAGAAGGGATCAATGAGCAGTTCTTC.

The chain carries TRBV15 and TRBJ2-2; tentative D call: TRBD2 (6 bases). The CDR3 sequence is 15 residues long. V was trimmed by 5 bases and J by 6 bases, leaving 16 bases between them. Per germline, CDR1 LNHNV and CDR2 YYDKDF (reference sequence). The CDR3 DNA follows: TGTGCCACCAGCCTACCTCGGGAGCTCCCCGGGGAGCTGTTTTTT. Its protein product is CATSLPRELPGELFF.

This chain connects TRBV4-1 to TRBJ2-5, with D tentatively TRBD1 (6 bases). The CDR3 length is 15 residues. The germline CDR1 and CDR2 sequences are MGHRA and YSYEKL. Between the trimmed V and J ends, which lost 2 bases and 4 bases, there was a span of 14 bases. The CDR3 loop reads CASSQQGLGGETQYF. CDR3 in DNA: TGCGCCAGCAGCCAACAGGGGCTAGGGGGAGAGACCCAGTACTTC.